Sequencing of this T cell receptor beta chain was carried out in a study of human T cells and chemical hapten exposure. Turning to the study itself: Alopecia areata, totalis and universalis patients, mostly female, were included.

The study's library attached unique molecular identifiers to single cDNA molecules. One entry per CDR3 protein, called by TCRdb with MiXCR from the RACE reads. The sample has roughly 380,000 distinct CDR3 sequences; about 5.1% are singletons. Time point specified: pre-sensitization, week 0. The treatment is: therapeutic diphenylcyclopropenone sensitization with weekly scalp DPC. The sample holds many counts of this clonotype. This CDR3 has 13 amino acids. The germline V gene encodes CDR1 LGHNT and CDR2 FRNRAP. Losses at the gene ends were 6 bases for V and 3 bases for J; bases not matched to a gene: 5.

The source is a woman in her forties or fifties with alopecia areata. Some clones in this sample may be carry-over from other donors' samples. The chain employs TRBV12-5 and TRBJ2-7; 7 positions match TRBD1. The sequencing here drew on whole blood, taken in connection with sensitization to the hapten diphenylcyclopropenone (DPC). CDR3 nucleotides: TGTGCTAGTGGCCCGGGACAGCTCTACGAGCAGTACTTC. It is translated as CASGPGQLYEQYF.